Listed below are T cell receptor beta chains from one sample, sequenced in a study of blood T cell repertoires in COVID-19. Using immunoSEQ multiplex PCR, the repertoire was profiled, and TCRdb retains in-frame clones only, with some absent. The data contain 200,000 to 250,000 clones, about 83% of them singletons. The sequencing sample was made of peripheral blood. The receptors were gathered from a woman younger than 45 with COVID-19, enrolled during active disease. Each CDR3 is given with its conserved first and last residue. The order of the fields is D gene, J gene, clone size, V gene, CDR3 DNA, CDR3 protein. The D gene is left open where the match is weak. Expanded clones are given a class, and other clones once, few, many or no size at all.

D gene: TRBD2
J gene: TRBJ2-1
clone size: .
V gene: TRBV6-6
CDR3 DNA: TGTGCCAGCAGCATGACTAGCGGAGAATACAATGAGCAGTTCTTC
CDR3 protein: CASSMTSGEYNEQFF

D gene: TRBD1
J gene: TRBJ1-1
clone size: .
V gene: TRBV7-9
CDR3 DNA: TGTGCCAGCAGCTTACCCGGGACAGACACTGAAGCTTTCTTT
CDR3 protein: CASSLPGTDTEAFF

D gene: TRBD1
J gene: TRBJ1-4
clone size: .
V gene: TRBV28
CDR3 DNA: TGTGCCAGCAGTTACGGGGCAGGGGGCAATGAAAAACTGTTTTTT
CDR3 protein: CASSYGAGGNEKLFF

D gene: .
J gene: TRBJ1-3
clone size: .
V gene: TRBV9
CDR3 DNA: TGTGCCAGCAGCGTAGTAGGGTCGGGAGCTGGAAACACCATATATTTT
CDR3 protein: CASSVVGSGAGNTIYF

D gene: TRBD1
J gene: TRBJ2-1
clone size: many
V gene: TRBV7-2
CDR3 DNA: TGTGCCAGCAGCTCCCACAGGGGTCCTAGCTCCTACAATGAGCAGTTCTTC
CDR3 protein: CASSSHRGPSSYNEQFF

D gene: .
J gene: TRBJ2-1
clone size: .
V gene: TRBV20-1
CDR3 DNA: TGCAGTGCTAGTTCACAGGTTAACTACAATGAGCAGTTCTTC
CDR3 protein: CSASSQVNYNEQFF

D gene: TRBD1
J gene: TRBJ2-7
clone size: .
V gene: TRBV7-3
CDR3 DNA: TGTGCCAGCAGCTTAGAGGGGACAGGGAAGATCTACGAGCAGTACTTC
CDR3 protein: CASSLEGTGKIYEQYF

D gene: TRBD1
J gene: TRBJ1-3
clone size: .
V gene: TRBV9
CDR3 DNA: TGTGCCAGCAGTCTATTCGGGGACAGGGTCTCTGGAAACACCATATATTTT
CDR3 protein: CASSLFGDRVSGNTIYF

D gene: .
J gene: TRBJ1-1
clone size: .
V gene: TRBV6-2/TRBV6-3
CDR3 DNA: TGTGCCAGCAGCTTACAGGGCGACACTGAAGCTTTCTTT
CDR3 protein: CASSLQGDTEAFF

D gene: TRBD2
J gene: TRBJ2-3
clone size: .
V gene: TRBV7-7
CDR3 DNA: TGTGCCAGCAGCTTAGGCACTAGCGGAACAGATACGCAGTATTTT
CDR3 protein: CASSLGTSGTDTQYF

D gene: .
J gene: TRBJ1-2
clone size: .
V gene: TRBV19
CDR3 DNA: TGTGCCAGTAGTATTACTCCCGGGGGCTACACCTTC
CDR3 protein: CASSITPGGYTF

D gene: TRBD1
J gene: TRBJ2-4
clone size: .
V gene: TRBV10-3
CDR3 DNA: TGTGCCATCAGTGAGTCGGATGGACAGGGGGCACTAGCCAAAAACATTCAGTACTTC
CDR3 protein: CAISESDGQGALAKNIQYF

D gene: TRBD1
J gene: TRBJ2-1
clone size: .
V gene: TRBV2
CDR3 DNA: TGTGCCGTACTTACAGGGGGCTTGGGGAATGAGCAGTTCTTC
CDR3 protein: CAVLTGGLGNEQFF

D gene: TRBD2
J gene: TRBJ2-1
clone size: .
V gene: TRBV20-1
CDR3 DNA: TGCAGTGCTAGTGCTAGCGGGAGGGCCAATGAGCAGTTCTTC
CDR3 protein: CSASASGRANEQFF

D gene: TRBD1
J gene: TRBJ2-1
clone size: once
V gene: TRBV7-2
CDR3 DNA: TGTGCCAGCAGCAATGGACAGGTGCAGTTCTTC
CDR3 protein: CASSNGQVQFF

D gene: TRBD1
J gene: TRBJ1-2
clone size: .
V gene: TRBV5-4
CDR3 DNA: TGTGCCAGCAGCGGACAGGGATCTTGGGGCTACACCTTC
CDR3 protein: CASSGQGSWGYTF

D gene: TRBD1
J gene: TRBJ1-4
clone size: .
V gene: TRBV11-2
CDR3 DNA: TGTGCCAGCAGCAACAGAGGACAGGGTGGAGCAACTAATGAAAAACTGTTTTTT
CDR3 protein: CASSNRGQGGATNEKLFF

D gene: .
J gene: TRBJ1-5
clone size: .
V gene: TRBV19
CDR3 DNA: TGTGCCAGTAGTATTAGCCAGCTCATTACCCAGCATTTT
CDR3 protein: CASSISQLITQHF

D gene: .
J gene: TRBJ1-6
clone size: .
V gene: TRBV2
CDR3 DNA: TGTGCCAGCCACCCAGACAGGAATTCACCCCTCCACTTT
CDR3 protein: CASHPDRNSPLHF

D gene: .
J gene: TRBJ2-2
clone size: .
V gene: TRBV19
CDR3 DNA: TGTGCCAGTATAGGGGCAGGAAACACCGGGGAGCTGTTTTTT
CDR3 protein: CASIGAGNTGELFF

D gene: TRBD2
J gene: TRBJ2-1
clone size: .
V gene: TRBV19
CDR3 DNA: TGTGCCAGTAGGGGCGGGACTAGCGGGAGGAAGAATGAGCAGTTCTTC
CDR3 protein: CASRGGTSGRKNEQFF

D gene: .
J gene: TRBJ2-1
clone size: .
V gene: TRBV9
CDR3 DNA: TGTGCCAGCAGCGTAGCACTATTCCCCATGGGTGATGAGCAGTTCTTC
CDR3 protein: CASSVALFPMGDEQFF

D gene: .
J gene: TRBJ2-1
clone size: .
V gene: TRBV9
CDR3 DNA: TGTGCCAGCAGCGCCGCCGGGACACATACCTTTTCCGTGGTGGATGAGCAGTTCTTC
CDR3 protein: CASSAAGTHTFSVVDEQFF

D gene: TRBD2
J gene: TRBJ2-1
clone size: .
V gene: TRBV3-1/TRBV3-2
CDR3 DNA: TGTGCCAGCAGCCAAGTTAGCGGGGGGGCTGAGCAGTTCTTC
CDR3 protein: CASSQVSGGAEQFF

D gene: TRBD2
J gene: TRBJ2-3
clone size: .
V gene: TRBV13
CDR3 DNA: TGTGCCAGCAAGGAGCGGGGGGGGATAGATACGCAGTATTTT
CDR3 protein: CASKERGGIDTQYF

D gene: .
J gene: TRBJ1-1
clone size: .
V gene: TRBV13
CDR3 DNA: TGTGCCAGCAGCTTAGGTAGCAGGGGAGAAGCTTTCTTT
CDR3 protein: CASSLGSRGEAFF

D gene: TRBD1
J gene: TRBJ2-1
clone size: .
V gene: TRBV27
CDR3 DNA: TGTGCCACTCAGGACAGGGGGCTTTACAATGAGCAGTTCTTC
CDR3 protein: CATQDRGLYNEQFF

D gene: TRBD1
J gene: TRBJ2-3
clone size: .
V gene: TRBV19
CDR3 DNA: TGTGCCAGTAGGATACAGGGGATCAGCACAGATACGCAGTATTTT
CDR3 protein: CASRIQGISTDTQYF

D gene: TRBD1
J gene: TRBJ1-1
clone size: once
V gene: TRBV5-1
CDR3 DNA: TGCGCCAGCAGCCCGGGGTCGGGACAGGGATCGATGAACACTGAAGCTTTCTTT
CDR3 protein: CASSPGSGQGSMNTEAFF

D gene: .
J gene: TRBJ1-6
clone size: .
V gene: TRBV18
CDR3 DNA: TGTGCCAGCTCTCTAGGGGGTGACGATTCACCCCTCCACTTT
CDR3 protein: CASSLGGDDSPLHF

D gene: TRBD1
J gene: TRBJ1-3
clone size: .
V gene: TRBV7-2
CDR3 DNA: TGTGCCAGCAGCTTAGACGGCAGGGGGGACACCATATATTTT
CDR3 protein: CASSLDGRGDTIYF

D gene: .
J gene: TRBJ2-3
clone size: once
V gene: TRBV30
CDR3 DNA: TGTGCCTGGAGAGGTGAGGACAGACGCACAGATACGCAGTATTTT
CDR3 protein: CAWRGEDRRTDTQYF

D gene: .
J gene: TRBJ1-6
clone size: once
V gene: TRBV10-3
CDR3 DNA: TGTGCCATCAGTGATACCGGGACAAGTAATTCACCCCTCCACTTT
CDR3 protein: CAISDTGTSNSPLHF

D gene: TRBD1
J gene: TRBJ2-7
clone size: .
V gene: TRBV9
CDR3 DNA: TGTGCCAGTTCCAGACAGGGTCCATCCTACGAGCAGTACTTC
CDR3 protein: CASSRQGPSYEQYF

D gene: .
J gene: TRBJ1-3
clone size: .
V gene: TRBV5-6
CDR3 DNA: TGTGCCAGCAGCTTTTTGACAGCTCCCTCTGGGGTTTCTGGAAACACCATATATTTT
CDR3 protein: CASSFLTAPSGVSGNTIYF

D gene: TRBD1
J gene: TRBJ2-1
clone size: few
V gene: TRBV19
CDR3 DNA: TGTGCCAGTAACCTGGACAGGGCATCCTACAATGAGCAGTTCTTC
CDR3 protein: CASNLDRASYNEQFF

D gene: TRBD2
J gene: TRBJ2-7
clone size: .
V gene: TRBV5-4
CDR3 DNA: TGTGCCAGCAGCTGGGGACTAGCGGGCTACGAGCAGTACTTC
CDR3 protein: CASSWGLAGYEQYF

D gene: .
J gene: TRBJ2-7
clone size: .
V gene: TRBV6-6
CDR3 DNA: TGTGCCAGCAGTCGTAGCGGTTACCCGGGCGAGCAGTACTTC
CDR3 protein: CASSRSGYPGEQYF

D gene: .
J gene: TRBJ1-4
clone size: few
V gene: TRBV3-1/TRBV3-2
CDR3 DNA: TGTGCCAGCAGCCAGAACAGGGTCGGTCAACTGTTTTTT
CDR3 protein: CASSQNRVGQLFF

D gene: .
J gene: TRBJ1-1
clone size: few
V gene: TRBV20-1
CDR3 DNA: TGCAGTGCCGAGCCCCATAGTGAAGCTTTCTTT
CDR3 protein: CSAEPHSEAFF

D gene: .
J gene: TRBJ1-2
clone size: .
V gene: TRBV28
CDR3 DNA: TGTGCCAGCAGTTTTGTGCAGGGAGGGCCCTATGGCTACACCTTC
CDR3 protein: CASSFVQGGPYGYTF

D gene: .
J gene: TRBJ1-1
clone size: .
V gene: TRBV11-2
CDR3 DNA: TGTGCCAGCAGCTTAACAGATTCAGGGGTTGAAGCTTTCTTT
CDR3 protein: CASSLTDSGVEAFF

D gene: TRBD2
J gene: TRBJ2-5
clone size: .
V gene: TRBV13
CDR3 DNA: TGTGCCAGCAGCTCCCCGCTAGCGGGGGGATGGGAGACCCAGTACTTC
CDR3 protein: CASSSPLAGGWETQYF

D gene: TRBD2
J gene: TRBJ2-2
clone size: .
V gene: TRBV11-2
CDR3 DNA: TGTGCCAGCAGCTTGATGCGGGAGGCCGGGGAGCTGTTTTTT
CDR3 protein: CASSLMREAGELFF

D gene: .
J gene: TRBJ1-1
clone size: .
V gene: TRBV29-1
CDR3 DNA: TGCAGCGTTTCGACAGTGAACACTGAAGCTTTCTTT
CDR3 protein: CSVSTVNTEAFF

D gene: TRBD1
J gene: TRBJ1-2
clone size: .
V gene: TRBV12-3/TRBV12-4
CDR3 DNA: TGTGCCAGCAGCCAGACAGGGGGCCACACCTTC
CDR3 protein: CASSQTGGHTF

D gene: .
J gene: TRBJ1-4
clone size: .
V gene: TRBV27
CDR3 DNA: TGTGCCAGCAGTTTTAGGATTTCGCTCAGGGCTGGTGCAACTAATGAAAAACTGTTTTTT
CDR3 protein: CASSFRISLRAGATNEKLFF

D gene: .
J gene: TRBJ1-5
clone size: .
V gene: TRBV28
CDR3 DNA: TGTGCCAGCAATAGGGGGGGCGCGGGTCAGCCCCAGCATTTT
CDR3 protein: CASNRGGAGQPQHF

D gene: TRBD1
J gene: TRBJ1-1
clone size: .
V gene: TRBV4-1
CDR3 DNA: TGCGCCAGCAGGAGAGAGGGGGCTGGGGGCACTGAAGCTTTCTTT
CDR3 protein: CASRREGAGGTEAFF

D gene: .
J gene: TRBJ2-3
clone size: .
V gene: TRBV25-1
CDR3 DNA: TGTGCCAGCAGTGAACAGGGCCATACGCAGTATTTT
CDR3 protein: CASSEQGHTQYF

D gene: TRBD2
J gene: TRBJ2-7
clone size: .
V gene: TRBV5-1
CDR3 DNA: TGCGCCAGCAGCCTCTCGGGACTAGTTCTCTACGAGCAGTACTTC
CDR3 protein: CASSLSGLVLYEQYF

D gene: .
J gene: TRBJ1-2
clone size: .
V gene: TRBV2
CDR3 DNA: TGTGCCAGCAGTGAAGCTACGCCGACTGGAAGGAATGGCTACACCTTC
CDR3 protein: CASSEATPTGRNGYTF

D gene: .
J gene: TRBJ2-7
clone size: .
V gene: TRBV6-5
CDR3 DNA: TGTGCCAGCAGACCACAGGGGGGGGGAGAGCAGTACTTC
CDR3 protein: CASRPQGGGEQYF

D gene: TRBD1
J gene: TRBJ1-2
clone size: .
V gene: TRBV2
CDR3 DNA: TGTGCCAGCAGAGCGGGACAGGGAAACTATGGCTACACCTTC
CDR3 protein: CASRAGQGNYGYTF

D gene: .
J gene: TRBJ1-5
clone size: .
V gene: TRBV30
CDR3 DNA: TGTGCCTGGAGTCATACCCAGGGCAATCAGCCCCAGCATTTT
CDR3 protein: CAWSHTQGNQPQHF